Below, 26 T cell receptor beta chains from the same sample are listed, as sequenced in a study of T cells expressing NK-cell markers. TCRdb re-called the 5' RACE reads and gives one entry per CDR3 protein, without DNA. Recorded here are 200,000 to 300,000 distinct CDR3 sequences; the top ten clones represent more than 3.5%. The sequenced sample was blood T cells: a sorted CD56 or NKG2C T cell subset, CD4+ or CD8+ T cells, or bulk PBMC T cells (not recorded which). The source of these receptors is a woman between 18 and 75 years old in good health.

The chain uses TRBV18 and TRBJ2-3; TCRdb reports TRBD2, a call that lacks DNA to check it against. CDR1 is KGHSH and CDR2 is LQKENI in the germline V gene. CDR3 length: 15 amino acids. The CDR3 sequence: CASNSGLAGEGTQYF.

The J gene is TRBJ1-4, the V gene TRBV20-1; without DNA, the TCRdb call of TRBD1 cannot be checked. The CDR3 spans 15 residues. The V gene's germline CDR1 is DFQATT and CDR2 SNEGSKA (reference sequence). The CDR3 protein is CSARPPGTENEKLFF.

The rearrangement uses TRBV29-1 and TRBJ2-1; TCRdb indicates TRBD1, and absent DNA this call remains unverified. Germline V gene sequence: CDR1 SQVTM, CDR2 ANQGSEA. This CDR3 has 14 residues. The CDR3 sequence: CSVAGTGAYNEQFF.

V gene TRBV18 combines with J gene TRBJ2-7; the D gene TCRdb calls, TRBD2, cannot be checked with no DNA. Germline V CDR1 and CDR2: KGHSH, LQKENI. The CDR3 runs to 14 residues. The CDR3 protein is CASSPESLTRGQYF. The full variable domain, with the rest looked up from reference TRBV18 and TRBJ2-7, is NAGVMQNPRHLVRRRGQEARLRCSPMKGHSHVYWYRQLPEEGLKFMVYLQKENIIDESGMPKERFSAEFPKEGPSILRIQQVVRGDSAAYFCASSPESLTRGQYFGPGTRLTVT.

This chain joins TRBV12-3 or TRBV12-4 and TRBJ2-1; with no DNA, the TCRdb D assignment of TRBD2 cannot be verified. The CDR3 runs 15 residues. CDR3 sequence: CASTQEAGGRNEQFF.

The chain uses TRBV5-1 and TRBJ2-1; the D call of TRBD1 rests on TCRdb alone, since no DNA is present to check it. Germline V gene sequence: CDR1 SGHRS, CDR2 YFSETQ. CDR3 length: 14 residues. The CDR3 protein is CASKENRDYNEQFF.

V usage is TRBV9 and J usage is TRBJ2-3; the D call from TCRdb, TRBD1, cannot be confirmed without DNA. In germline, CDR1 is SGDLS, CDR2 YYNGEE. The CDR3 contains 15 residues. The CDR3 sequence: CASSVEVGATDTQYF.

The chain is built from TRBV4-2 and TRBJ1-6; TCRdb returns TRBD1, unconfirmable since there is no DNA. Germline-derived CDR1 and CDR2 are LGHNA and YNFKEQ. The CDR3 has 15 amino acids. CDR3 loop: CASSQEGQGNSPLHF.

CDR3: CASSLDGYGNTIYF. This sequence joins TRBV12-3 or TRBV12-4 and TRBJ1-3. This CDR3 spans 14 amino acids.

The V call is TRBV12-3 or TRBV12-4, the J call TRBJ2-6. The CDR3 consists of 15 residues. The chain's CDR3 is CASRLSATGANVLTF.

The CDR3 sequence is CASRQAGGTIYF. The V gene is TRBV12-3 or TRBV12-4, the J gene TRBJ1-3; TCRdb calls TRBD1, which cannot be checked without DNA. This CDR3 region has 12 residues.

CDR3: CSARPRDYNSPLHF. This sequence joins TRBV20-1 and TRBJ1-6; TCRdb selects TRBD1, and the lack of DNA leaves this call unchecked. Germline lookup yields CDR1 DFQATT and CDR2 SNEGSKA (reference sequence). The CDR3 is 14 amino acids.

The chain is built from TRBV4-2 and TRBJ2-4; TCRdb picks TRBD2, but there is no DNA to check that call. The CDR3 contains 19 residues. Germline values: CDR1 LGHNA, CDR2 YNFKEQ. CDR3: CASSLGLAGGPLAKNIQYF.

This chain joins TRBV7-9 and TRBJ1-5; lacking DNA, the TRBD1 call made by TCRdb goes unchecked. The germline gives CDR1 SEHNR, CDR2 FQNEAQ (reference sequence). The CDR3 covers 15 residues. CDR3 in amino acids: CASSLAEGAQQPQHF.

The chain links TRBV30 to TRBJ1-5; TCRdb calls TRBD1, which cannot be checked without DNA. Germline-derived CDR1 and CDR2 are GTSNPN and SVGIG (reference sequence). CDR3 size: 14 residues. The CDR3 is CAWSGGQGFQPQHF.

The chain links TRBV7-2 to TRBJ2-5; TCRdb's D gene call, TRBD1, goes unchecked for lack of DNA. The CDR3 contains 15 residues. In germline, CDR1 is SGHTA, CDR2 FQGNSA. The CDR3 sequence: CASSSDRGVVETQYF.

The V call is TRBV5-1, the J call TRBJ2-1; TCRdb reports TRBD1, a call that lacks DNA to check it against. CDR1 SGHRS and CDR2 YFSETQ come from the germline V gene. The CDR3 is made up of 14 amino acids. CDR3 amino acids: CASSLQTANNEQFF.

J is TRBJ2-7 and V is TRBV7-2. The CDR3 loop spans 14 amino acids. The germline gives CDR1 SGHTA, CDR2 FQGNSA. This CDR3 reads CASSLGQSLREQYF.

The CDR3 region is CASRKGQGENIQYF. This chain uses TRBV2 with TRBJ2-4; TCRdb's D call, TRBD1, is unchecked because there is no DNA. The CDR3 loop spans 14 amino acids. Germline CDR1 reads SNHLY; CDR2 reads FYNNEI.

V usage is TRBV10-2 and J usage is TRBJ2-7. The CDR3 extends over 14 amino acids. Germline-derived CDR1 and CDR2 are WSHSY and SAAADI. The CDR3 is CASSEGTTIYEQYF.

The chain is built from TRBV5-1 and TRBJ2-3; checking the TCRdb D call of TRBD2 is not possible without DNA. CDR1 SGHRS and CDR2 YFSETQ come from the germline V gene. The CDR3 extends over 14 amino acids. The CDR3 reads CASSFLARTDTQYF.

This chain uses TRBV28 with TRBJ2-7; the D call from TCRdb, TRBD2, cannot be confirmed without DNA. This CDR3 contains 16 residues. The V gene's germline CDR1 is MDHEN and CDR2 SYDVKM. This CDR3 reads CASSSLLTSGRYEQYF. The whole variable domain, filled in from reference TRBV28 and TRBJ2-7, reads DVKVTQSSRYLVKRTGEKVFLECVQDMDHENMFWYRQDPGLGLRLIYFSYDVKMKEKGDIPEGYSVSREKKERFSLILESASTNQTSMYLCASSSLLTSGRYEQYFGPGTRLTVT.

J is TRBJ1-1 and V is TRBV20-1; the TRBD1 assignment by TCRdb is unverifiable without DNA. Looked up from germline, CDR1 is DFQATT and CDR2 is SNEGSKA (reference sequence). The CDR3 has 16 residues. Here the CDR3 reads CSAESRTTGRYTEAFF.

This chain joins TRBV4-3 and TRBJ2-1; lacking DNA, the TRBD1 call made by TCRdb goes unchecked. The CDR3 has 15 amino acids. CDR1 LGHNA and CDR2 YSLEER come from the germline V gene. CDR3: CASSPRGPGYNEQFF.

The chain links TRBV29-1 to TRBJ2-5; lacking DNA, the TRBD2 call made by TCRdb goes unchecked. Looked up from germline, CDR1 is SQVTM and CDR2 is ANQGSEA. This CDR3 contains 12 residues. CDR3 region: CSVAGTGETQYF.

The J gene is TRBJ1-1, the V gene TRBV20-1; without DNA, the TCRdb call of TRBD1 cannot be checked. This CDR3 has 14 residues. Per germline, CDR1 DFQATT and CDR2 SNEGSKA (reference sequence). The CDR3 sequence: CSARSRGIRTEAFF.